This T cell receptor beta chain came from a study of cytomegalovirus exposure and HLA in healthy donors. General observations from the study: Later on, an analysis found that several of the most significant clusters appeared to be linked to common viral pathogens, which included parvovirus B19.

Primers: 60 Vbeta forward and 13 Jbeta reverse. Assay: immunoSEQ multiplex PCR; the TCRdb copy retains only in-frame clones and omits some. The sample contains 150,000 to 200,000 clones, roughly 80% of which appear only once. In its sample, this clone was seen once. Antigen unknown. The sample carries other DNA sequences with the same CDR3. Sequenced input: PBMCs. The TCR comes from a boy aged 5 to 17 in good health and CMV-seronegative.

CDR3 loop: CASSLGRGYGYTF. CDR3 nucleotide sequence: TGTGCCAGCAGCTTGGGACGGGGGTATGGCTACACCTTC. The chain has TRBV7-3 and TRBJ1-2; a possible D gene is TRBD1 (5 bases). Germline CDR1 reads SGHTA; CDR2 reads FQGTGA. The CDR3 spans 13 residues. V lost 3 bases and J lost 5, with 10 bases in between.